This T cell receptor (beta chain) emerged from a study of T-cell reconstitution after alpha-beta-depleted transplantation in children. The study's findings and limits: Several hundred expanded graft clones reportedly supplied alpha-beta T cells about two months after transplant. High day-60 TCRbeta diversity in some patients came from surviving recipient T cells and thymic progenitors. It was newly produced T cells that mostly accounted for T-cell counts and diversity one year after transplant.

The CDR3 loop spans 15 amino acids. CDR1 is SGHRS and CDR2 is YFSETQ in the germline V gene. Unique molecular identifiers were used to barcode this TCRbeta library. TCRdb re-called the PCR reads with MiXCR, one entry per CDR3 protein. Of about 510,000 distinct CDR3 sequences listed, approximately 10% are singletons. Comments on this clonotype: The target antigen is unknown. Just one base apart from a much larger clone, this may be a read error.

The origin of this receptor is a female patient aged 2-15 years who had a stem cell transplant for aplastic anemia, so the T cells may come from the graft donor. This specimen consisted of PBMCs, mostly from graft donor cells, obtained 180 days after TCRalphabeta/CD19-depleted stem cell transplant. This sequence joins TRBV5-1 and TRBJ2-6; D possibly matches TRBD1 or TRBD2 (5 bases each). The CDR3 nucleotides read TGCGCCAGCAGCTTGGGGGAAACCGGGGCCAACGGCCTGACTTTC. Translated, it gives CASSLGETGANGLTF.